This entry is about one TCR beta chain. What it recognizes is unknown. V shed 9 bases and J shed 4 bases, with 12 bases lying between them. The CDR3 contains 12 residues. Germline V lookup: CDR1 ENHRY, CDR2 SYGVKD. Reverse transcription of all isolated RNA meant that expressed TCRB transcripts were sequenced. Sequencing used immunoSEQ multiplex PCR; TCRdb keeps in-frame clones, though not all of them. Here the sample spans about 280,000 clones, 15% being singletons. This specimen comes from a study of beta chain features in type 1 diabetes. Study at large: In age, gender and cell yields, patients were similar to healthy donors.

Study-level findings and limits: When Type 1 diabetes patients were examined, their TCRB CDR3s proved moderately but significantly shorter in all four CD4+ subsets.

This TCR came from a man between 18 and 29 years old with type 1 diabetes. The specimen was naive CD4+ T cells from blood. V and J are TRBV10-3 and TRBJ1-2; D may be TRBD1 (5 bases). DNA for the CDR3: TGTGCCATACAGGATAACGGCTATGGCTACACCTTC. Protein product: CAIQDNGYGYTF.